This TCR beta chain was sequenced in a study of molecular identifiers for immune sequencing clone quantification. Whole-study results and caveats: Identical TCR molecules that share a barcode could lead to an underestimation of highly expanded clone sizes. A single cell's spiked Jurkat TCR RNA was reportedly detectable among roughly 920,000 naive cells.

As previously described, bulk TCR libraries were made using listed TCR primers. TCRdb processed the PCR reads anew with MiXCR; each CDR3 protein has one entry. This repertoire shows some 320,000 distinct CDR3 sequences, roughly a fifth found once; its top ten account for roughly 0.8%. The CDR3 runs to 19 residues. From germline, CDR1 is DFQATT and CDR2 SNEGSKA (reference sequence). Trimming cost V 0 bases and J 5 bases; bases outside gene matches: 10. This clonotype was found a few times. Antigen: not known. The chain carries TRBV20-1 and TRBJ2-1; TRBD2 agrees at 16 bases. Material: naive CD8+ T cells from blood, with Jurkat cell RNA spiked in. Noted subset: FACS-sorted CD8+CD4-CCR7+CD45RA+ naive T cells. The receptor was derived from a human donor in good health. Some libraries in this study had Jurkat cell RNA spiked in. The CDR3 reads CSARDGTSGRAVPHNEQFF. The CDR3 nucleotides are TGCAGTGCTAGAGACGGGACTAGCGGGAGGGCCGTCCCCCACAATGAGCAGTTCTTC.